A single sample gave rise to the 22 T cell receptor beta chains below, sequenced in a study of CD8+CD57+ T cells in acquired aplastic anemia. Genomic DNA served as template for TCR beta VDJ and CDR3 profiling. One entry per CDR3 protein, called by TCRdb with MiXCR from the reads. The sample lists some 140,000 distinct CDR3 sequences; less than 45% were seen once. Sequencing used sorted CD4+, CD8+, or CD8+CD57+ T cells (not recorded which) from PBMCs. All receptors derive from a human donor in good health, serving as a control.

This clonotype showed up many times. J is TRBJ1-5 and V is TRBV19; D is unclear. Trimming left V 4 bases short and J 5 bases short, with 12 bases between. The CDR3 totals 14 residues. CDR1 is LNHDA, CDR2 SQIVND, per germline (reference sequence). CDR3 DNA sequence: TGTGCCAGTAGTACACGCGGTTTTGATCAGCCCCAGCATTTT. Amino acid sequence: CASSTRGFDQPQHF. Drawing the rest from reference TRBV19 and TRBJ1-5, the complete variable domain is DGGITQSPKYLFRKEGQNVTLSCEQNLNHDAMYWYRQDPGQGLRLIYYSQIVNDFQKGDIAEGYSVSREKKESFPLTVTSAQKNPTAFYLCASSTRGFDQPQHFGDGTRLSIL.

This clonotype was counted many times. The genes are TRBV2 and TRBJ1-5, with no clear D. The CDR3 is 13 residues long. Trimming took 6 bases from V and 6 from J, leaving 12 bases between them. CDR1 is SNHLY and CDR2 is FYNNEI in the germline V gene. The CDR3 DNA reads TGTGCCAGCAGGTCATACTGGGCTCAGCCCCAGCATTTT. Amino acid sequence: CASRSYWAQPQHF.

This clonotype was detected many times. The rearrangement links TRBV20-1 to TRBJ2-5; 10 nucleotides agree with TRBD1. Trimming took 6 bases from V and 5 from J; bases not matched to a gene: 6. CDR1 is DFQATT and CDR2 is SNEGSKA in the germline V gene (reference sequence). The CDR3 is 13 amino acids. The CDR3 reads CSAKTGGGETQYF. The CDR3 nucleotides read TGCAGTGCCAAGACAGGGGGCGGCGAGACCCAGTACTTC.

The V call is TRBV20-1, the J call TRBJ1-2; TRBD1 aligns across 7 bases. V was pared by 3 bases and J by 8 bases, with 6 bases of the junction left unmatched. The CDR3 loop spans 12 amino acids. Germline V lookup: CDR1 DFQATT, CDR2 SNEGSKA (reference sequence). CDR3 DNA sequence: TGCAGTGCTAGTTGGACAGGAAACGGCTACACCTTC. Residues: CSASWTGNGYTF.

The genes are TRBV9 and TRBJ2-2, with D hard to call. V was clipped by 0 bases and J by 11 bases, with 8 bases between them. The CDR3 has 12 amino acids. Germline values: CDR1 SGDLS, CDR2 YYNGEE. CDR3 amino acids: CASSVDVGELFF. The DNA of the CDR3 is TGTGCCAGCAGCGTAGATGTAGGTGAGCTGTTTTTT.

This clonotype occurred a few times. V gene TRBV27 combines with J gene TRBJ2-7; 8 bases map to TRBD1. The germline CDR1 and CDR2 sequences are MNHEY and SMNVEV (reference sequence). The CDR3 length is 15 residues. The V and J ends lost 5 bases and 2 bases, in that order; junction bases with no gene match: 8. CDR3 amino acids: CASSLHDRGPYEQYF. CDR3 bases: TGTGCCAGCAGTCTCCACGACAGGGGCCCCTACGAGCAGTACTTC.

This clonotype was counted at least ten times. The V gene is TRBV6-1, the J gene TRBJ2-2; 9 bases fit TRBD1. Germline V gene sequence: CDR1 MNHNS, CDR2 SASEGT. V gave up 3 bases and J gave up 4 bases; unmatched junction bases: 0. CDR3 length: 14 residues. The CDR3 loop reads CASSETGGTGELFF. In DNA form, the CDR3 reads TGTGCCAGCAGTGAGACAGGGGGCACCGGGGAGCTGTTTTTT.

This clonotype was seen at least ten times. As DNA, the CDR3 is TGCAGTGCTAGTAAGACAGTAGGCTACACCTTC. It is translated as CSASKTVGYTF. J is TRBJ1-2 and V is TRBV20-1; possibly TRBD1 for D (5 bases). This CDR3 spans 11 amino acids. CDR1 and CDR2 from the germline V gene are DFQATT and SNEGSKA (reference sequence). V dropped 3 bases and J dropped 8 bases, with 10 bases sitting between them.

This clonotype has a single count. The missing conserved phenylalanine or tryptophan at the end of this CDR3 makes a read error likely. V gene TRBV11-3 combines with J gene TRBJ2-1; unclear D gene. The germline V gene has CDR1 SGHNT and CDR2 YENEEA. This CDR3 region has 14 residues. Between the trimmed V and J ends, which lost 2 bases and 9 bases, there was a span of 14 bases. CDR3 nucleotides: TGTGCCAGCAGCTTATATTTGGGGTCCGCTGAGCAGTTCCTC. This sequence encodes CASSLYLGSAEQFL.

This chain connects TRBV29-1 to TRBJ2-5, with 9 bases matching TRBD1. CDR3 size: 12 residues. CDR1 SQVTM and CDR2 ANQGSEA come from the germline V gene. V was clipped by 6 bases and J by 2 bases; unmatched bases: 1. The CDR3 coding sequence is TGCAGCGTAGACAGGGGGCAAGAGACCCAGTACTTC. As protein: CSVDRGQETQYF. Full variable domain (missing parts from reference TRBV29-1 and TRBJ2-5): SAVISQKPSRDICQRGTSLTIQCQVDSQVTMMFWYRQQPGQSLTLIATANQGSEATYESGFVIDKFPISRPNLTFSTLTVSNMSPEDSSIYLCSVDRGQETQYFGPGTRLLVL.

This clonotype was recorded many times. The V gene is TRBV19, the J gene TRBJ1-2; the match to TRBD1 covers 10 bases. This CDR3 has 15 amino acids. With 4 bases clipped from V and 4 bases from J, the junction kept 6 bases outside the gene matches. The germline gives CDR1 LNHDA, CDR2 SQIVND (reference sequence). CDR3 in DNA: TGTGCCAGTAGTACCATGGGACAGGGGAGCTATGGCTACACCTTC. It yields the protein CASSTMGQGSYGYTF.

The chain employs TRBV15 and TRBJ2-7; 7 positions agree with TRBD1. The trim removed 10 bases at V and 11 bases at J, leaving 17 bases unmatched. The length of the CDR3 is 13 residues. Germline V CDR1 and CDR2: LNHNV, YYDKDF (reference sequence). The CDR3 DNA is TGTGCCAGCAGTTTCCCGACAGGGTCCGGCAAGTACTTC. Translating gives CASSFPTGSGKYF. The full variable domain, its missing parts supplied by reference TRBV15 and TRBJ2-7, is DAMVIQNPRYQVTQFGKPVTLSCSQTLNHNVMYWYQQKSSQAPKLLFHYYDKDFNNEADTPDNFQSRRPNTSFCFLDIRSPGLGDTAMYLCASSFPTGSGKYFGPGTRLTVT.

As concerns this clonotype: A much larger clone differs from this one at a single base, so this may be a read error. Lacking the conserved final phenylalanine or tryptophan, this CDR3 likely reflects a read error. The chain is built from TRBV5-1 and TRBJ1-3, with no clear D. V shed 5 bases and J shed 0 bases, with 6 bases lying between them. From germline, CDR1 is SGHRS and CDR2 YFSETQ. CDR3 size: 13 residues. CDR3: CASSLYSGNTIYS. The CDR3 region has the DNA TGCGCCAGCAGTTTGTACTCTGGAAACACCATATATTCT.

The V gene is TRBV25-1, the J gene TRBJ2-7; the match to TRBD2 covers 7 bases. The J segment lost 6 bases and the V segment lost 3 bases, leaving 11 bases of the junction unmatched. This CDR3 has 15 amino acids. CDR1 MGHDK and CDR2 SYGVNS come from the germline V gene. Here the CDR3 reads CASSDRGSRDPEQYF. The CDR3 bases are TGTGCCAGCAGTGACCGCGGGAGCAGGGACCCCGAGCAGTACTTC.

Concerning this clonotype itself: A single base separates this from a much larger clone, so it may be a read error. This CDR3 reads CASTEGGGSTDTQYF. The CDR3, as DNA: TGTGCCAGCACCGAGGGGGGGGGCTCCACAGATACGCAGTATTTT. The chain combines TRBV11-1 with TRBJ2-3, with D maybe TRBD2 (7 bases). Germline values: CDR1 SGHAT, CDR2 FQDESV (reference sequence). V was pared by 7 bases and J by 2 bases, with 16 bases between. The CDR3 consists of 15 residues.

This clonotype was recorded many times. For the CDR3, the DNA is TGCAGTGCAAGGGAGAACACTGAAGCTTTCTTT. Protein product: CSARENTEAFF. The chain has TRBV20-1 and TRBJ1-1, with D hard to call. The germline V gene encodes CDR1 DFQATT and CDR2 SNEGSKA (reference sequence). The CDR3 runs to 11 residues. Between the trimmed V and J ends, which lost 6 bases and 1 base, there was a span of 6 bases.

Comment on this clonotype: An end of the junction does not agree with germline; a read error may underlie this. The chain is built from TRBV20-1 and TRBJ1-5; D is unresolved. The CDR3 spans 13 residues. The germline V gene has CDR1 DFQATT and CDR2 SNEGSKA (reference sequence). CDR3 amino acids: CSAGSTSSQPQHF. As DNA, the CDR3 is TGCAGTGCTGGAAGTACGAGCAGTCAGCCCCAGCATTTT.

CDR3 loop: CASSVDTNSYNMQFF. The CDR3, as DNA: TGTGCCAGCAGCGTAGACACTAACTCCTACAATATGCAGTTCTTC. V and J are TRBV9 and TRBJ2-1, with unresolved D. This CDR3 contains 15 residues. V dropped 0 bases and J dropped 12 bases, with 19 bases sitting between them. Germline values: CDR1 SGDLS, CDR2 YYNGEE.

With regard to this clonotype: Since a much larger clone is just one base distant, this may be a read error. The chain uses TRBV19 and TRBJ1-1; a weak D match, TRBD1 (6 bases). The V gene lost 11 bases and the J gene lost 0 bases, with 16 bases spanning the gap. The CDR3 totals 14 residues. Germline V lookup: CDR1 LNHDA, CDR2 SQIVND (reference sequence). CDR3 DNA sequence: TGTGCCTCGGGGGGGGCCAGGGTGAACACTGAAGCTTTCTTT. This codes for CASGGARVNTEAFF.

This clonotype was seen many times. This chain links TRBV5-1 with TRBJ2-7, with D perhaps TRBD1 or TRBD2 (6 bases each). The CDR3 is 14 residues long. V lost 3 bases to trimming and J lost 2 bases, with 12 bases between them. The V gene's germline CDR1 is SGHRS and CDR2 YFSETQ. The CDR3 nucleotides are TGCGCCAGCAGCTCGACAGGAGGGCCCTACGAGCAGTACTTC. Its protein is CASSSTGGPYEQYF.

This clonotype was seen only a few times. Just one base apart from a much larger clone, this may be a read error. The chain uses TRBV12-3 or TRBV12-4 and TRBJ1-1; 8 nucleotides line up with TRBD1. The CDR3 covers 14 residues. As DNA, the CDR3 is TGTGTCAGCAGTTTAGGCAGGGGGCTTACTGAAGCTTTCTTT. Translating gives CVSSLGRGLTEAFF.

There are many counts of this clonotype. V and J are TRBV11-2 and TRBJ2-1, with D tentatively TRBD1 or TRBD2 (5 bases each). This CDR3 contains 14 residues. Germline CDR1 reads SGHAT; CDR2 reads FQNNGV. Trimming cost V 5 bases and J 8 bases, with 16 bases left between them. CDR3 DNA: TGTGCCAGCAGCCGGGACCCCTACGGCGATGAGCAGTTCTTC. It translates to CASSRDPYGDEQFF.